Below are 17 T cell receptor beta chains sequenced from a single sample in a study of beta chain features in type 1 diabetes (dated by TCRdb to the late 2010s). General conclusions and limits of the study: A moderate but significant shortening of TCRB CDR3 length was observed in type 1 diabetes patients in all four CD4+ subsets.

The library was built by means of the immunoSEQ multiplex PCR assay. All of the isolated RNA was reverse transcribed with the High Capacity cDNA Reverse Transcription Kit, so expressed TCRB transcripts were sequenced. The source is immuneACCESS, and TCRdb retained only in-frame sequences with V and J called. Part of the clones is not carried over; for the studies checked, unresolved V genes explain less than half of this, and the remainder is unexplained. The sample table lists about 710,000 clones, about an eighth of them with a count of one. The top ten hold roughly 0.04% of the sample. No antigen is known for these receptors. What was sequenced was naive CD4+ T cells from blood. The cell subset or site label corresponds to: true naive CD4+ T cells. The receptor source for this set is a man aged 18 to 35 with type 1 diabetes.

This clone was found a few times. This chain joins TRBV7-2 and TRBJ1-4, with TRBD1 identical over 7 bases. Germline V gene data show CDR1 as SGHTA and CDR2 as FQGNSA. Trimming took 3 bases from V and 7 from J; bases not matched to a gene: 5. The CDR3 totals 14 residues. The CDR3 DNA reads TGTGCCAGCAGCTTGGGACAGTTTGGTGAAAAACTGTTTTTT. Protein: CASSLGQFGEKLFF.

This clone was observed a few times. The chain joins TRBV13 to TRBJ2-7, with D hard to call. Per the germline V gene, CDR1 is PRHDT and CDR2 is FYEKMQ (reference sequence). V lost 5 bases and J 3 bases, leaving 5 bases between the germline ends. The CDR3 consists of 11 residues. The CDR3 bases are TGTGCCAGCAGCACAGACTACGAGCAGTACTTC. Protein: CASSTDYEQYF.

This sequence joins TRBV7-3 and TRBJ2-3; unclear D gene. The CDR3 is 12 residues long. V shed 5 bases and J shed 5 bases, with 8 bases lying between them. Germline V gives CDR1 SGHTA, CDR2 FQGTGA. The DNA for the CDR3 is TGTGCCAGCAGCCTATATGGAGATACGCAGTATTTT. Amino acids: CASSLYGDTQYF.

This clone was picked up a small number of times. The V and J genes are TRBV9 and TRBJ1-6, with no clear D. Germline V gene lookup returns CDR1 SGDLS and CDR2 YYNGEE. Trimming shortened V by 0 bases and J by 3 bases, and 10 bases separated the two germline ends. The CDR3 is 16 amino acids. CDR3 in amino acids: CASSVGESGYNSPLHF. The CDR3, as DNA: TGTGCCAGCAGCGTAGGGGAGTCAGGCTATAATTCACCCCTCCACTTT.

The CDR3 here is CASSSRRGGQETQYF. The CDR3 DNA reads TGTGCCAGCAGCTCTCGAAGGGGGGGCCAAGAGACCCAGTACTTC. This sequence joins TRBV7-2 and TRBJ2-5, with a possible D match to TRBD2 (7 bases). The ends were cut back, 4 bases at V and 1 base at J, with 13 bases in the middle. CDR3 length: 15 amino acids. Per the germline V gene, CDR1 is SGHTA and CDR2 is FQGNSA. Using reference TRBV7-2 and TRBJ2-5 for the parts outside the CDR3, the full variable domain is GAGVSQSPSNKVTEKGKDVELRCDPISGHTALYWYRQSLGQGLEFLIYFQGNSAPDKSGLPSDRFSAERTGGSVSTLTIQRTQQEDSAVYLCASSSRRGGQETQYFGPGTRLLVL.

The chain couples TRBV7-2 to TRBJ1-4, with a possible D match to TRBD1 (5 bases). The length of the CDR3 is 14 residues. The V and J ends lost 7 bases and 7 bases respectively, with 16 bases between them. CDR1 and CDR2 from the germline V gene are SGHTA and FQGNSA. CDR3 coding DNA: TGTGCCAGCACTGCCAGAGGGGTATCTGAAAAACTGTTTTTT. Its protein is CASTARGVSEKLFF.

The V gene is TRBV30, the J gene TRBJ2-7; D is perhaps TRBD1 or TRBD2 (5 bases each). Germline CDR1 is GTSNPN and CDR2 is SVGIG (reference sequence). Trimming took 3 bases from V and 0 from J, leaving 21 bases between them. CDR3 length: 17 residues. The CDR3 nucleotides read TGTGCCTGGAGCCACTTGCTGAGGGGACGCAGCTCCTACGAGCAGTACTTC. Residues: CAWSHLLRGRSSYEQYF.

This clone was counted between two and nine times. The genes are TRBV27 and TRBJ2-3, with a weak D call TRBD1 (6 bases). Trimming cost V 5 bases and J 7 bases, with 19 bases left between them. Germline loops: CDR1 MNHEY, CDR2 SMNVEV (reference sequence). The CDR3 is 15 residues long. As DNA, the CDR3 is TGTGCCAGCAGTAACCGGGACACGATACAAAATACGCAGTATTTT. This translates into CASSNRDTIQNTQYF.

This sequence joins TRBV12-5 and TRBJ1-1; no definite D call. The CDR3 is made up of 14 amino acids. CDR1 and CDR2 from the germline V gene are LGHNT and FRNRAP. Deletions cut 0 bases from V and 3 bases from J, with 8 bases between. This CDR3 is CASGLVNQDTEAFF. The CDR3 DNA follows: TGTGCTAGTGGTTTGGTAAATCAGGACACTGAAGCTTTCTTT.

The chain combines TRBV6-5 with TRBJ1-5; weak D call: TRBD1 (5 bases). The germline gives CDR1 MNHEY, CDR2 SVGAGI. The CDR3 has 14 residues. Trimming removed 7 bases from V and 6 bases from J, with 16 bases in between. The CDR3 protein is CASNGLGLGQPQHF. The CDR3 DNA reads TGTGCCAGCAACGGACTGGGGCTAGGTCAGCCCCAGCATTTT.

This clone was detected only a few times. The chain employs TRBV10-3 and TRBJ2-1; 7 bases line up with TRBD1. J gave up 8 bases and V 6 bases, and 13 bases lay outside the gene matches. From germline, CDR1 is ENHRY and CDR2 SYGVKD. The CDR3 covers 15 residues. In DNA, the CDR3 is TGTGCCATCAGGACAGGGTCATACCAAGTGGATGAGCAGTTCTTC. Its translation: CAIRTGSYQVDEQFF.

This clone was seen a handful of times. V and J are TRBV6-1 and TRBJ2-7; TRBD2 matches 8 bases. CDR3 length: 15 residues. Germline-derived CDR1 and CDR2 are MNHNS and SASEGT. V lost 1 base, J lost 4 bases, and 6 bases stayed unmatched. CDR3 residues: CASSEESSGRYEQYF. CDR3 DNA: TGTGCCAGCAGTGAAGAGTCTAGCGGGCGTTACGAGCAGTACTTC.

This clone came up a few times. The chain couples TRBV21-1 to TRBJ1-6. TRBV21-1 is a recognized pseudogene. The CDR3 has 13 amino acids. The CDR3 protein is CASTGTVNSPLHF. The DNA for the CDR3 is TGTGCCAGTACCGGGACGGTCAATTCACCCCTCCACTTT.

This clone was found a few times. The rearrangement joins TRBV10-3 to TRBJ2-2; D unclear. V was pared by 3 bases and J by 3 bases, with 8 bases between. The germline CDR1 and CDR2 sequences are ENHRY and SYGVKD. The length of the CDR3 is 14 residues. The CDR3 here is CAISDLLDTGELFF. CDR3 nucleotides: TGTGCCATCAGTGATCTTCTAGACACCGGGGAGCTGTTTTTT.

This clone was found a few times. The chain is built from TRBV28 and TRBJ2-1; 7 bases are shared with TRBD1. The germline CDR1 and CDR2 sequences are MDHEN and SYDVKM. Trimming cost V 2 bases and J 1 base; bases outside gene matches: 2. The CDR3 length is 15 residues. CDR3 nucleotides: TGTGCCAGCAGTTTACCAGGGGGATCCTACAATGAGCAGTTCTTC. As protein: CASSLPGGSYNEQFF.

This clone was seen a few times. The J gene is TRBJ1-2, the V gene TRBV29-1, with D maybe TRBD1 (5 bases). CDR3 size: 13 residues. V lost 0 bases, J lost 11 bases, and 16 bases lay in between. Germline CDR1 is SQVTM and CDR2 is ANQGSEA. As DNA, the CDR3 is TGCAGCGTTGAAGATCGAAGGGACCCAGATTACACCTTC. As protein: CSVEDRRDPDYTF.

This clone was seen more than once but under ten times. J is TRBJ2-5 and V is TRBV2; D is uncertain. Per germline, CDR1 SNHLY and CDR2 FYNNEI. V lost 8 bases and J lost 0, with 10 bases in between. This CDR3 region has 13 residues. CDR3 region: CASAGPHQETQYF. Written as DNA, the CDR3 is TGTGCCAGCGCTGGGCCACACCAAGAGACCCAGTACTTC. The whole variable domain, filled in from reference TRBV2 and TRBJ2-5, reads EPEVTQTPSHQVTQMGQEVILRCVPISNHLYFYWYRQILGQKVEFLVSFYNNEISEKSEIFDDQFSVERPDGSNFTLKIRSTKLEDSAMYFCASAGPHQETQYFGPGTRLLVL.